Below, 18 T cell receptor beta chains from the same sample are listed, as sequenced in a study of blood T cell repertoires in COVID-19. The method was immunoSEQ multiplex PCR; TCRdb's version includes in-frame clones alone and lacks a portion of them. The data show 290,000 or so clones, about 89% seen once. The sample was peripheral blood. The receptors originated from a woman aged 30 to 39 with COVID-19, enrolled during active disease.

As to this clone: Relative to the germline gene, one junction end is altered; a read error may explain this. The chain carries TRBV5-1 and TRBJ2-5; TRBD2 agrees at 10 bases. This CDR3 is 17 amino acids long. Germline V CDR1 and CDR2: SGHRS, YFSETQ. CDR3 region: CASRLGLAPGGEGTQYF. The CDR3 coding sequence is TGCGCCAGCAGATTGGGACTAGCGCCCGGTGGGGAGGGGACCCAGTACTTC.

The chain uses TRBV12-3 or TRBV12-4 and TRBJ1-4; TRBD1 is a possible D gene (6 bases). This CDR3 has 11 residues. Trimming shortened V by 10 bases and J by 8 bases, and 11 bases separated the two germline ends. The CDR3 DNA follows: TGTGCCACAGGGGATCAGGAAAAACTGTTTTTT. Translating it yields CATGDQEKLFF.

The V call is TRBV11-2, the J call TRBJ2-7; D possibly corresponds to TRBD2 (5 bases). CDR3 length: 16 residues. Germline V gene sequence: CDR1 SGHAT, CDR2 FQNNGV. Trimming removed 3 bases at V and 3 bases at J, with 18 bases between. Written as DNA, the CDR3 is TGTGCCAGCAGCTTGGGGAATACGGGAAGGAACTACGAGCAGTACTTC. Its protein product is CASSLGNTGRNYEQYF.

This clone was observed a single time. The V and J genes are TRBV6-4 and TRBJ2-3, with 8 positions matching TRBD2. This CDR3 is built from 14 residues. V lost 4 bases and J lost 0; bases outside the gene matches: 0. The V gene's germline CDR1 is MRHNA and CDR2 SNTAGT. CDR3 nucleotides: TGTGCCAGCAGTGCTAGCGGGAGCACAGATACGCAGTATTTT. As protein: CASSASGSTDTQYF.

The chain combines TRBV6-5 with TRBJ2-1; possible D gene TRBD2, 6 bases. Looked up from germline, CDR1 is MNHEY and CDR2 is SVGAGI. This CDR3 has 13 amino acids. Trimming stripped 6 bases from V and 5 bases from J, with 11 bases between. This CDR3 reads CASSRRTNNEQFF. CDR3 in DNA: TGTGCCAGCAGCCGGAGGACTAACAATGAGCAGTTCTTC.

V usage is TRBV2 and J usage is TRBJ1-1, with 7 bases fitting TRBD1. J gave up 3 bases and V 7 bases, and 8 bases lay outside the gene matches. This CDR3 spans 14 amino acids. Germline loops: CDR1 SNHLY, CDR2 FYNNEI. CDR3 loop: CASTWTGRDTEAFF. The DNA of the CDR3 is TGTGCCAGCACTTGGACAGGTCGGGACACTGAAGCTTTCTTT.

The V and J genes are TRBV29-1 and TRBJ2-5; 8 positions agree with TRBD1. Germline assignment: CDR1 SQVTM and CDR2 ANQGSEA. V shed 4 bases, J shed 4 bases, and the junction held 5 bases outside the gene matches. The CDR3 has 13 amino acids. The CDR3 sequence: CSVGGTGSETQYF. The DNA for the CDR3 is TGCAGCGTTGGGGGGACAGGATCAGAGACCCAGTACTTC.

V gene TRBV7-9 combines with J gene TRBJ1-4; the D is unclear. Trimming left V 2 bases short and J 8 bases short, with 9 bases between. The CDR3 has 13 amino acids. The V gene's germline CDR1 is SEHNR and CDR2 FQNEAQ (reference sequence). This CDR3 reads CASSLLQREKLFF. DNA for the CDR3: TGTGCCAGCAGCTTACTACAGCGGGAAAAACTGTTTTTT.

J is TRBJ1-1 and V is TRBV19, with 7 bases fitting TRBD1. CDR3 length: 13 amino acids. The germline V gene encodes CDR1 LNHDA and CDR2 SQIVND (reference sequence). Trimming took 7 bases from V and 3 from J; bases not matched to a gene: 5. The CDR3 sequence is CASTTTGDTEAFF. CDR3 DNA sequence: TGTGCCAGTACCACCACAGGGGACACTGAAGCTTTCTTT.

This rearrangement joins TRBV28 to TRBJ1-6; 8 bases map to TRBD1. Germline values: CDR1 MDHEN, CDR2 SYDVKM. Losses at the gene ends were 11 bases for V and 5 bases for J; bases not matched to a gene: 8. The CDR3 is made up of 14 amino acids. CDR3 region: CAGSDRGNNSPLHF. CDR3 coding DNA: TGTGCCGGATCAGACAGGGGAAATAATTCACCCCTCCACTTT.

In this sample, this clone turned up many times. The CDR3 protein is CASRPAGASGGYTF. The CDR3 DNA follows: TGTGCCAGCAGACCGGCGGGGGCTTCGGGAGGCTACACCTTC. J is TRBJ1-2 and V is TRBV2; D is possibly TRBD1 (6 bases). CDR1 and CDR2 (germline): SNHLY, FYNNEI. Trimming pared 6 bases from V and 8 bases from J, leaving 19 bases between. This CDR3 region has 14 residues.

V usage is TRBV25-1 and J usage is TRBJ1-1, with D possibly matching TRBD1 (6 bases). The CDR3 consists of 15 residues. The V end was cut by 5 bases, the J end by 1 base, with 14 bases between. Looked up from germline, CDR1 is MGHDK and CDR2 is SYGVNS. The CDR3 DNA sequence: TGTGCCAGCAGTCCCCGGACAGATTCGAACACTGAAGCTTTCTTT. Translated, it gives CASSPRTDSNTEAFF.

CDR3: CAISALAGVGPTDTQYF. In nucleotides, the CDR3 is TGTGCCATCAGTGCGCTAGCGGGAGTAGGGCCCACAGATACGCAGTATTTT. The V call is TRBV10-3, the J call TRBJ2-3; 10 nucleotides match TRBD2. Germline lookup yields CDR1 ENHRY and CDR2 SYGVKD. This CDR3 spans 17 amino acids. The V segment lost 4 bases and the J segment 2 bases; nucleotides outside the gene matches: 9.

The chain recombines TRBV4-2 with TRBJ1-3; D is uncertain. The ends were cut back, 0 bases at V and 0 bases at J, with 6 bases in the middle. From germline, CDR1 is LGHNA and CDR2 YNFKEQ. CDR3 size: 15 residues. The CDR3 sequence is CASSQDLTSGNTIYF. The CDR3 DNA reads TGTGCCAGCAGCCAAGATCTAACCTCTGGAAACACCATATATTTT.

This chain uses TRBV11-1 with TRBJ2-5, with TRBD1 matching 7 bases. The V gene end was trimmed by 5 bases and the J gene end by 5 bases; junction bases not matched to a gene: 2. Germline V CDR1 and CDR2: SGHAT, FQDESV (reference sequence). CDR3 size: 12 residues. The CDR3 is CASSHRGETQYF. CDR3 bases: TGTGCCAGCAGCCACAGGGGTGAGACCCAGTACTTC.

The chain has TRBV5-1 and TRBJ2-2; weak D call: TRBD1 (5 bases). Germline V gene lookup returns CDR1 SGHRS and CDR2 YFSETQ. The CDR3 has 16 amino acids. Trimming shortened V by 0 bases and J by 4 bases, and 13 bases separated the two germline ends. CDR3 loop: CASSLATGAITGELFF. The DNA for the CDR3 is TGCGCCAGCAGCTTGGCCACTGGGGCGATCACCGGGGAGCTGTTTTTT. The full variable domain, completed using reference TRBV5-1 and TRBJ2-2, is KAGVTQTPRYLIKTRGQQVTLSCSPISGHRSVSWYQQTPGQGLQFLFEYFSETQRNKGNFPGRFSGRQFSNSRSEMNVSTLELGDSALYLCASSLATGAITGELFFGEGSRLTVL.

The chain combines TRBV20-1 with TRBJ1-6, with D possibly matching TRBD1 (6 bases). Trimming removed 3 bases from V and 7 bases from J, with 10 bases in between. From germline, CDR1 is DFQATT and CDR2 SNEGSKA (reference sequence). The CDR3 spans 13 residues. The CDR3 bases are TGCAGTGCTAGTTTACAGGGAAATTCACCCCTCCACTTT. It translates to CSASLQGNSPLHF.

The chain couples TRBV3-1 (or the pseudogene TRBV3-2) to TRBJ1-2, with TRBD1 as a possible D gene (5 bases). CDR3 length equals 11 residues. Trimming took 8 bases from V and 11 from J, leaving 15 bases between them. Germline V lookup: CDR1 LGHDT, CDR2 YNNKEL (reference sequence). The CDR3 DNA is TGTGCCAGCGTCCAGGGTTTAAGGTACACCTTC. Its protein product is CASVQGLRYTF.